These T cell receptor beta chains were read from a single sample in a study of PD-L1 blockade in urothelial cancer. Measured with immunoSEQ multiplex PCR; TCRdb has only the in-frame clones, and not every one. Of more than 95,000 clones listed, about 83% are singletons. Sequenced material: PBMCs, taken around atezolizumab (anti-PD-L1) treatment. The receptors derive from a man in his forties or fifties with urothelial cancer. The CDR3 runs from the conserved cysteine through the conserved F or W. Each record gives: J gene, clone size, D gene, V gene, CDR3 DNA, CDR3 protein. D genes are given only for firm matches. Where a row states a size, it is once, few, many or the class of an expanded clone; other rows omit it.

j_gene: TRBJ2-3; abundance: once; d_gene: TRBD2; v_gene: TRBV11-2; CDR3nt: TGTGCCAGCAGCCGACTGACTAGCAGCGCAGATACGCAGTATTTT; CDR3aa: CASSRLTSSADTQYF
j_gene: TRBJ1-5; abundance: -; d_gene: -; v_gene: TRBV13; CDR3nt: TGTGCCAGCAGCTTAGGGGACAGAAATCAGCCCCAGCATTTT; CDR3aa: CASSLGDRNQPQHF
j_gene: TRBJ1-2; abundance: -; d_gene: -; v_gene: TRBV7-9; CDR3nt: TGTGCCAGCAGCTTAGCGGGGGGGCCCGGCTACACCTTC; CDR3aa: CASSLAGGPGYTF
j_gene: TRBJ1-4; abundance: few; d_gene: -; v_gene: TRBV5-1; CDR3nt: TGCGCCAGCAGCCTACAGGGCCCTGCGGCTAATGAAAAACTGTTTTTT; CDR3aa: CASSLQGPAANEKLFF
j_gene: TRBJ2-7; abundance: few; d_gene: TRBD2; v_gene: TRBV28; CDR3nt: TGTGCCAGTAGGCGGGGGGAGCAGTACTTC; CDR3aa: CASRRGEQYF
j_gene: TRBJ2-1; abundance: -; d_gene: -; v_gene: TRBV27; CDR3nt: TGTGCCAGCACGTCTGGGACTACAGGGCCCCGCGTCTCCTACAATGAGCAGTTCTTC; CDR3aa: CASTSGTTGPRVSYNEQFF
j_gene: TRBJ1-1; abundance: -; d_gene: -; v_gene: TRBV7-9; CDR3nt: TGTGCCAGCAGCCCCCGCAGGAACACTGAAGCTTTCTTT; CDR3aa: CASSPRRNTEAFF
j_gene: TRBJ2-1; abundance: -; d_gene: TRBD2; v_gene: TRBV28; CDR3nt: TGTGCCAGCAGTATCATTGGACTAGCGGAGAAGCAGTTCTTC; CDR3aa: CASSIIGLAEKQFF
j_gene: TRBJ1-1; abundance: -; d_gene: -; v_gene: TRBV5-1; CDR3nt: TGCGCCAGCAGCCTGTCAGGGGTTGAAGCTTTCTTT; CDR3aa: CASSLSGVEAFF
j_gene: TRBJ2-7; abundance: -; d_gene: -; v_gene: TRBV28; CDR3nt: TGTGCCAGCAGTTCCCCCCGCGGGACCCACCGGGAGCAGTACTTC; CDR3aa: CASSSPRGTHREQYF
j_gene: TRBJ2-7; abundance: -; d_gene: TRBD2; v_gene: TRBV28; CDR3nt: TGTGCCAGTAGACTAGCCAACTACGAGCAGTACTTC; CDR3aa: CASRLANYEQYF
j_gene: TRBJ2-1; abundance: -; d_gene: TRBD1; v_gene: TRBV2; CDR3nt: TGTGCCAGCAGTGAATTGGGACAGGGGATCAATGAGCAGTTCTTC; CDR3aa: CASSELGQGINEQFF
j_gene: TRBJ2-7; abundance: -; d_gene: TRBD1; v_gene: TRBV27; CDR3nt: TGTGCCAGCGGGTTGGACAGGGGATACGAGCAGTACTTC; CDR3aa: CASGLDRGYEQYF
j_gene: TRBJ1-3; abundance: -; d_gene: -; v_gene: TRBV30; CDR3nt: TGTGCCTGGAGTGTCCAACAGGCCTCGTTGGGAAACACCATATATTTT; CDR3aa: CAWSVQQASLGNTIYF
j_gene: TRBJ2-1; abundance: -; d_gene: TRBD2; v_gene: TRBV30; CDR3nt: TGTGCCTGGAGTGTCCTGATAGCGGGTGCTTACAATGAGCAGTTCTTC; CDR3aa: CAWSVLIAGAYNEQFF
j_gene: TRBJ1-2; abundance: -; d_gene: -; v_gene: TRBV7-6; CDR3nt: TGTGCCAGCAGCTTAACTCACAGGGAGACTAACTATGGCTACACCTTC; CDR3aa: CASSLTHRETNYGYTF
j_gene: TRBJ1-5; abundance: -; d_gene: -; v_gene: TRBV28; CDR3nt: TGTGCCAGCGGTGGAGATCAGCCCCAGCATTTT; CDR3aa: CASGGDQPQHF
j_gene: TRBJ1-3; abundance: once; d_gene: -; v_gene: TRBV30; CDR3nt: TGTGCCTGGAGTCCCATTTACTCTACTGGAAACACCATATATTTT; CDR3aa: CAWSPIYSTGNTIYF
j_gene: TRBJ2-2; abundance: -; d_gene: TRBD2; v_gene: TRBV14; CDR3nt: TGTGCCAGCAGCCCGCCGGGACTAAACACCGGGGAGCTGTTTTTT; CDR3aa: CASSPPGLNTGELFF
j_gene: TRBJ2-7; abundance: -; d_gene: -; v_gene: TRBV27; CDR3nt: TGTGCCACCGGGACTTCAAACTCCTACGAGCAGTACTTC; CDR3aa: CATGTSNSYEQYF
j_gene: TRBJ2-5; abundance: few; d_gene: TRBD2; v_gene: TRBV19; CDR3nt: TGTGCCAGTAGTATCTCCATTAGCGGGAGCGGAGGGACCCAGTACTTC; CDR3aa: CASSISISGSGGTQYF
j_gene: TRBJ2-1; abundance: -; d_gene: TRBD2; v_gene: TRBV10-1; CDR3nt: TGCGCCAGCAGTGACTGGACTAGCGGGAAGAACAATGAGCAGTTCTTC; CDR3aa: CASSDWTSGKNNEQFF
j_gene: TRBJ2-5; abundance: -; d_gene: -; v_gene: TRBV13; CDR3nt: TGTGCCAGCAGCTTAGACCAGGCCGGAGAGACCCAGTACTTC; CDR3aa: CASSLDQAGETQYF
j_gene: TRBJ2-5; abundance: once; d_gene: -; v_gene: TRBV2; CDR3nt: TGTGCCAGCAGTGCCCCAGGGTGGGAGACCCAGTACTTC; CDR3aa: CASSAPGWETQYF
j_gene: TRBJ2-3; abundance: -; d_gene: TRBD1; v_gene: TRBV28; CDR3nt: TGTGCCAGCAGTGATCCGGGACAGGGATTTTCAGATACGCAGTATTTT; CDR3aa: CASSDPGQGFSDTQYF
j_gene: TRBJ2-7; abundance: -; d_gene: TRBD2; v_gene: TRBV6-1; CDR3nt: TGTGCCAGCAGTGAACGACTAGCGGAAGGCGTATCCTACGAGCAGTACTTC; CDR3aa: CASSERLAEGVSYEQYF
j_gene: TRBJ2-1; abundance: few; d_gene: TRBD2; v_gene: TRBV9; CDR3nt: TGTGCCAGCAGCGTATTCGGGACTAGCGGCAATGAGCAGTTCTTC; CDR3aa: CASSVFGTSGNEQFF
j_gene: TRBJ1-2; abundance: -; d_gene: -; v_gene: TRBV9; CDR3nt: TGTGCCAGCAGCGTAGGGACACTCCCTAACTATGGCTACACCTTC; CDR3aa: CASSVGTLPNYGYTF
j_gene: TRBJ1-1; abundance: -; d_gene: -; v_gene: TRBV28; CDR3nt: TGTGCCAGCAGTTCTTACCGCCTTGGGGAGGATCACACTGAAGCTTTCTTT; CDR3aa: CASSSYRLGEDHTEAFF
j_gene: TRBJ2-5; abundance: -; d_gene: -; v_gene: TRBV9; CDR3nt: TGTGCCAGCAGCCCCTCCCGGGGACCTCTGGGGGGAGAGACCCAGTACTTC; CDR3aa: CASSPSRGPLGGETQYF
j_gene: TRBJ2-5; abundance: -; d_gene: TRBD1; v_gene: TRBV29-1; CDR3nt: TGCAGCGTTGATGGGCAGGGGGTTGGAGAGACCCAGTACTTC; CDR3aa: CSVDGQGVGETQYF
j_gene: TRBJ1-2; abundance: few; d_gene: TRBD1; v_gene: TRBV9; CDR3nt: TGTGCCAGCAGCGTAGCTACAAGGGGACAGTTCTATGGCTACACCTTC; CDR3aa: CASSVATRGQFYGYTF
j_gene: TRBJ1-1; abundance: -; d_gene: -; v_gene: TRBV7-8; CDR3nt: TGTGCCAGCTTCCTGCAGGGAAACACTGAAGCTTTCTTT; CDR3aa: CASFLQGNTEAFF
j_gene: TRBJ1-2; abundance: -; d_gene: TRBD1; v_gene: TRBV6-4; CDR3nt: TGTGCCAGCAGTGACACGCGCAGGGGGCTCATCTATGGCTACACCTTC; CDR3aa: CASSDTRRGLIYGYTF
j_gene: TRBJ1-5; abundance: -; d_gene: -; v_gene: TRBV10-3; CDR3nt: TGTGCCATCAAGGGGGACGCCAATCAGCCCCAGCATTTT; CDR3aa: CAIKGDANQPQHF
j_gene: TRBJ1-2; abundance: -; d_gene: -; v_gene: TRBV9; CDR3nt: TGTGCCAGCAGCCACATCAGGACAGCGGGCTACACCTTC; CDR3aa: CASSHIRTAGYTF
j_gene: TRBJ2-1; abundance: -; d_gene: TRBD2; v_gene: TRBV11-2; CDR3nt: TGTGCCAGCAGCCCGGGACTAGAGGACAATGAGCAGTTCTTC; CDR3aa: CASSPGLEDNEQFF
j_gene: TRBJ2-7; abundance: -; d_gene: TRBD2; v_gene: TRBV19; CDR3nt: TGTGCCAGTAGTATTTATAGCGGGAGGGCACACGAGCAGTACTTC; CDR3aa: CASSIYSGRAHEQYF
j_gene: TRBJ2-7; abundance: -; d_gene: TRBD1; v_gene: TRBV10-1; CDR3nt: TGCGCCAGCAGTGAAAACAGGGGCCTCTACGAGCAGTACTTC; CDR3aa: CASSENRGLYEQYF
j_gene: TRBJ2-1; abundance: -; d_gene: -; v_gene: TRBV18; CDR3nt: TGTGCCAGCTCACCGGGACTCCCGTTAGGGGTCAATGAGCAGTTCTTC; CDR3aa: CASSPGLPLGVNEQFF
j_gene: TRBJ2-6; abundance: -; d_gene: -; v_gene: TRBV13; CDR3nt: TGTGCCAGCAAGTCGGGAAACGCTGGGGCCAACGTCCTGACTTTC; CDR3aa: CASKSGNAGANVLTF
j_gene: TRBJ1-4; abundance: -; d_gene: TRBD1; v_gene: TRBV10-3; CDR3nt: TGTGCCATCAGACAGGGGGGGAATGAAAAACTGTTTTTT; CDR3aa: CAIRQGGNEKLFF
j_gene: TRBJ2-5; abundance: -; d_gene: TRBD2; v_gene: TRBV5-1; CDR3nt: TGCGCCAGCAGCTTCCTAGCGGGGAAACAAGAGACCCAGTACTTC; CDR3aa: CASSFLAGKQETQYF
j_gene: TRBJ2-6; abundance: -; d_gene: TRBD2; v_gene: TRBV7-9; CDR3nt: TGTGCCAGCAGCGGGATTTGGGGGGGGTTCTCTGGGGCCAACGTCCTGACTTTC; CDR3aa: CASSGIWGGFSGANVLTF
j_gene: TRBJ1-6; abundance: -; d_gene: -; v_gene: TRBV18; CDR3nt: TGTGCCAGCTCACCCGTGGGAGATAATTCACCCCTCCACTTT; CDR3aa: CASSPVGDNSPLHF
j_gene: TRBJ2-7; abundance: -; d_gene: TRBD2; v_gene: TRBV19; CDR3nt: TGTGCCAGTAGCCGGGGGACTAGCGGGAACGAGCAGTACTTC; CDR3aa: CASSRGTSGNEQYF
j_gene: TRBJ2-5; abundance: -; d_gene: TRBD2; v_gene: TRBV5-1; CDR3nt: TGCGCCAGCAGCTACGGACTAGCCCAAGAGACCCAGTACTTC; CDR3aa: CASSYGLAQETQYF
j_gene: TRBJ1-2; abundance: -; d_gene: -; v_gene: TRBV29-1; CDR3nt: TGCAGCGTTAATCGGGGATCCGGCTACACCTTC; CDR3aa: CSVNRGSGYTF
j_gene: TRBJ2-1; abundance: -; d_gene: -; v_gene: TRBV7-9; CDR3nt: TGTGCCAGCAGCAGAGACAGTTTATTGCATGAGCAGTTCTTC; CDR3aa: CASSRDSLLHEQFF
j_gene: TRBJ2-3; abundance: once; d_gene: TRBD2; v_gene: TRBV7-3; CDR3nt: TGTGCCAGCATAGGCGGGAGGTTGAGGTACACGCAGTATTTT; CDR3aa: CASIGGRLRYTQYF
j_gene: TRBJ2-1; abundance: -; d_gene: TRBD1; v_gene: TRBV5-6; CDR3nt: TGTGCCAGCAGCTTGGTCCCAGGGGGCGGGAATGAGCAGTTCTTC; CDR3aa: CASSLVPGGGNEQFF
j_gene: TRBJ1-1; abundance: -; d_gene: -; v_gene: TRBV19; CDR3nt: TGTGCCAGTAGTAGGCAGGGTTTGAGCACTGAAGCTTTCTTT; CDR3aa: CASSRQGLSTEAFF
j_gene: TRBJ1-5; abundance: few; d_gene: -; v_gene: TRBV4-2; CDR3nt: TGTGCCAGCAGCCAAGATGGGGGGTTGAATGCTCAGCCCCAGCATTTT; CDR3aa: CASSQDGGLNAQPQHF
j_gene: TRBJ2-1; abundance: once; d_gene: TRBD2; v_gene: TRBV5-3; CDR3nt: TGTGCCAGAAGCTTGGTCGCGGGAGCCCCCTACAATGAGCAGTTCTTC; CDR3aa: CARSLVAGAPYNEQFF